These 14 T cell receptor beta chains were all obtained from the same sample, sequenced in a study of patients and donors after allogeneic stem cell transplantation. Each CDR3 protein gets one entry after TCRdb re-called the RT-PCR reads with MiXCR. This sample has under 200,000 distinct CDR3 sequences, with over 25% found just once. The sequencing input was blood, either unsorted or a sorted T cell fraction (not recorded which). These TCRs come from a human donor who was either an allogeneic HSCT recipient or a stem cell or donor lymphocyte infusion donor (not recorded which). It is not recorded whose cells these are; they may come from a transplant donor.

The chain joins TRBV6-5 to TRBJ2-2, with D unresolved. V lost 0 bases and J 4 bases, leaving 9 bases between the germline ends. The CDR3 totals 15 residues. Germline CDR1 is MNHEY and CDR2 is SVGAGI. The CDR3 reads CASSYSSLATGELFF. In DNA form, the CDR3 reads TGTGCCAGCAGTTACTCGTCCCTGGCCACCGGGGAGCTGTTTTTT.

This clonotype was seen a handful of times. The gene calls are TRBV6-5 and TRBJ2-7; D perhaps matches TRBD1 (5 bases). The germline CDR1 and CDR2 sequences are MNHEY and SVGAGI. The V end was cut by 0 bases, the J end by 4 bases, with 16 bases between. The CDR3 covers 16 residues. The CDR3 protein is CASSYSVDQGAYEQYF. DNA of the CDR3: TGTGCCAGCAGTTACTCTGTCGACCAGGGCGCGTACGAGCAGTACTTC.

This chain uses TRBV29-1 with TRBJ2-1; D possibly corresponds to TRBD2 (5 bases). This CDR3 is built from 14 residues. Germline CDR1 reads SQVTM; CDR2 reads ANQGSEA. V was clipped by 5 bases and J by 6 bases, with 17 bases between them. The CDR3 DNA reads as TGCAGCGTTCGTCAGCGGCTATCCGGCAATGAGCAGTTCTTC. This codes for CSVRQRLSGNEQFF.

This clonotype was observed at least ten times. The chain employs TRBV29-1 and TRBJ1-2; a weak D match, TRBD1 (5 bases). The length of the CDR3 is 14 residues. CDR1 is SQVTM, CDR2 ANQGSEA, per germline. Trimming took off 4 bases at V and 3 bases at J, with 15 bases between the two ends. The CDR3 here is CSVAGGVDDYGYTF. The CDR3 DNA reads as TGCAGCGTTGCCGGGGGGGTCGACGACTATGGCTACACCTTC.

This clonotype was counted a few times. The CDR3 reads CASTFSGPFNTEAFF. CDR3 sequence (DNA): TGCGCCAGCACCTTTTCCGGGCCCTTCAACACTGAAGCTTTCTTT. The chain couples TRBV5-1 to TRBJ1-1; D is unclear. Trimming took 6 bases from V and 2 from J, leaving 17 bases between them. Germline assignment: CDR1 SGHRS and CDR2 YFSETQ. There are 15 residues in the CDR3.

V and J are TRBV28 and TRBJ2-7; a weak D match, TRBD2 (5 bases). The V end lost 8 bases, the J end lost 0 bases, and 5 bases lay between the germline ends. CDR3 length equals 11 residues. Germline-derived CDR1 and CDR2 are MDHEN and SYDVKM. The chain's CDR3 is CASGSSYEQYF. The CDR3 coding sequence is TGTGCCAGCGGGAGCTCCTACGAGCAGTACTTC.

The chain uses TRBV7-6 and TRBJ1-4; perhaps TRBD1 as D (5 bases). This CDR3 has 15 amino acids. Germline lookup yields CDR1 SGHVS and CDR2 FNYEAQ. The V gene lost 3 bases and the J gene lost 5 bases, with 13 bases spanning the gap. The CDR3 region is CASSLYGGVNEKLFF. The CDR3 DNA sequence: TGTGCCAGCAGCTTGTATGGGGGGGTCAATGAAAAACTGTTTTTT.

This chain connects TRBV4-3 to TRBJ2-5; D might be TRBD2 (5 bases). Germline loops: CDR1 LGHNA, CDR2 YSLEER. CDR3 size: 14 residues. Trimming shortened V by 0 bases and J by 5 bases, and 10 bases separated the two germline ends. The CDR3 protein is CASSQDRGSETQYF. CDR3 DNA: TGCGCCAGCAGCCAAGATCGAGGGAGTGAGACCCAGTACTTC.

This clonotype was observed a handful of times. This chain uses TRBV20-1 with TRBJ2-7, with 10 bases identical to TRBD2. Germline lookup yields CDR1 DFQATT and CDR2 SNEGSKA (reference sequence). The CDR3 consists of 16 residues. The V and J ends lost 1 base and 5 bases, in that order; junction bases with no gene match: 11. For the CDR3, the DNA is TGCAGTGCTAGAGCTGTAATTACGACTAGCGGGCACGAGCAGTACTTC. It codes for CSARAVITTSGHEQYF.

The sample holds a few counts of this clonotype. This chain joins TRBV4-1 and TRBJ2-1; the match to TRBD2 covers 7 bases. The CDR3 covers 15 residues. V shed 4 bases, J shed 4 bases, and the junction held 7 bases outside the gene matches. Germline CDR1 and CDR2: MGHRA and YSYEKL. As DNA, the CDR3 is TGCGCCAGCAGCCTCGGGGGAGCGGGGTACAATGAGCAGTTCTTC. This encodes CASSLGGAGYNEQFF.

The CDR3 DNA reads TGTGCCATCGCCCCGACTAGCGAAGGTGAGCAGTTCTTC. It yields the protein CAIAPTSEGEQFF. V gene TRBV10-3 combines with J gene TRBJ2-1, with 8 bases lining up with TRBD2. Per germline, CDR1 ENHRY and CDR2 SYGVKD. Trimming at V came to 8 bases and at J to 9 bases, leaving 9 bases not matched to a gene. CDR3 length equals 13 residues.

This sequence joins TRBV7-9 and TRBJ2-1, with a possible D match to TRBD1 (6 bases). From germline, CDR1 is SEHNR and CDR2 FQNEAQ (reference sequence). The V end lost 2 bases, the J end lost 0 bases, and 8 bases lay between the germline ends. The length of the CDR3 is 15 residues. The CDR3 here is CASSLTGSSYNEQFF. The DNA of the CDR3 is TGTGCCAGCAGCTTAACAGGGAGCTCCTACAATGAGCAGTTCTTC.

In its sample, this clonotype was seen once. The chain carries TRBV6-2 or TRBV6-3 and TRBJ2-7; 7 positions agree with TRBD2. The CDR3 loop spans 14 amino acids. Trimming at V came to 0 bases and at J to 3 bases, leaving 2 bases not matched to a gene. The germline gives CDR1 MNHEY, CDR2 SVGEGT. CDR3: CASSYSREGYEQYF. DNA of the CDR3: TGTGCCAGCAGTTACTCCAGGGAGGGCTACGAGCAGTACTTC.

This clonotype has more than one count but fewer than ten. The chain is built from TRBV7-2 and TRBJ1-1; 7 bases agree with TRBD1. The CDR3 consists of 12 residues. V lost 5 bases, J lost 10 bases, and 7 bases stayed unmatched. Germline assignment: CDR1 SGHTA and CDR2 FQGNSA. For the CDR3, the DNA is TGTGCCAGCAGCCGACAGGGCCATGCAGCTTTCTTT. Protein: CASSRQGHAAFF.